This T cell receptor beta chain emerged from a study of vaccination and CD4 T cells after COVID-19. The table lists this clonotype with a few counts. Its antigen remains unknown. The Oncomine TCR Beta short-read assay was applied to DNA of cultured CD4+ T cells. TCRdb called the PCR reads again in MiXCR, with one record for every CDR3 protein. The repertoire includes approximately 13,000 distinct CDR3 sequences, 55% to 75% of them detected once, and roughly 6.4% sits in the top ten. Treatment: roughly 10-day PBMC culture with coronavirus spike peptide pools or control peptides (ViraFEST assay). Trimming left V 4 bases short and J 5 bases short, with 11 bases between. Germline loops: CDR1 SGHTA, CDR2 FQGNSA. CDR3 length: 13 residues.

The sequenced material came from CD4+ T cells from blood, cultured in vitro. The clonotype originates from a human donor who had recovered from COVID-19. This chain links TRBV7-2 with TRBJ2-5; no clear D gene. CDR3 bases: TGTGCCAGCAGCTCCCTTCAAAGGGAGACCCAGTACTTC. It is translated as CASSSLQRETQYF. The variable domain in full, with the rest retrieved from reference TRBV7-2 and TRBJ2-5, is GAGVSQSPSNKVTEKGKDVELRCDPISGHTALYWYRQSLGQGLEFLIYFQGNSAPDKSGLPSDRFSAERTGGSVSTLTIQRTQQEDSAVYLCASSSLQRETQYFGPGTRLLVL.